This paragraph covers one T cell receptor beta chain sequence. The sample is drawn from a study of cytomegalovirus exposure and HLA in healthy donors. Researchers ran the PCR with 60 Vbeta and 13 Jbeta primers. Here immunoSEQ multiplex PCR was the method, and the copy in TCRdb shows in-frame clones only, minus some. Among roughly 130,000 clones listed, around 86% were seen once. The CDR3 has 14 amino acids. V gave up 8 bases and J gave up 4 bases, with 16 bases separating them. CDR1 is SNHLY, CDR2 FYNNEI, per germline. The sequencing input was PBMCs. This chain uses TRBV2 with TRBJ2-3; the D gene is possibly TRBD1 (6 bases). This receptor was taken from a man aged 25 to 40 in good health and CMV-seronegative. The CDR3 region is CASSRDKGADTQYF. CDR3 coding DNA: TGTGCCAGCTCCCGGGACAAGGGGGCAGATACGCAGTATTTT.